This T cell receptor (beta chain) comes out of a study of blood T cell repertoires in COVID-19. Overall study context: Researchers got acute and convalescent COVID-19 samples from the United States, Italy and Spain. T cells, B-cell-depleted T cells, or PBMCs supplied cDNA or gDNA.

Germline V lookup: CDR1 SGHDT, CDR2 YYEEEE. CDR3 length: 16 residues. J lost 1 base, V lost 3 bases, and 6 bases had no gene match. Authors' methods: Reference gene primer amplification gave estimated nucleated cell counts. Measured with immunoSEQ multiplex PCR; TCRdb has only the in-frame clones, and not every one. V and J calls and clone size are those listed in that table; D and trimming were worked out from the DNA. The sample contains about 140,000 clones, roughly 90% of which appear only once. Sequencing input: peripheral blood. The receptor comes from a man in his fifties with active or convalescent COVID-19. The J gene is TRBJ2-2, the V gene TRBV5-6; 7 nucleotides line up with TRBD1. DNA of the CDR3: TGTGCCAGCAGCTATATCGGGACAGAGAACACCGGGGAGCTGTTTTTT. It is translated as CASSYIGTENTGELFF.